The entry below gives a single T cell receptor (beta chain) sequence along with its context. Its specificity is unknown. It was around 3,500 ng of total RNA that each TCR library used. TCRalpha and TCRbeta cDNA underwent two nested PCRs of around 15 and 10 cycles. TCRdb re-analyzed the 5' RACE reads; it lists each CDR3 protein once, without DNA. The sample features 85,000 to 110,000 distinct CDR3 sequences, with more than 1.5% in its top ten. These data originate in a study of monozygotic twins with inflammatory bowel disease. Notes on the study in general: IBD patients shared fewer clonotypes with other individuals than healthy twins, especially patients with disease activity signs. Among twins, concordant and discordant pairs did not differ in repertoire similarity, possibly from limited power.

Sample: blood. The TCR comes from a human donor with ulcerative colitis or Crohn's disease, or a healthy co-twin of an affected twin (not recorded which).

The CDR3 spells CASSLDRGKNGYTF. The chain joins TRBV12-3 or TRBV12-4 to TRBJ1-2; TCRdb's D call, TRBD1, is unchecked because there is no DNA. This CDR3 is built from 14 residues.